This T cell receptor beta chain appears in the sequencing data of a study of shared clonotypes between healthy human individuals. The study, taken as a whole, reports: In several donors, around 5% of naive CD4 clonotypes appeared in common. Clonotype sharing across donors was expected to vary with sequencing depth. Across subsets, estimated richness was generally greater for naive than for memory populations.

As defined, naive CD8 cells were CD45RO-negative and positively selected for CCR7, with terminally differentiated effector memory CD45RA+ cells excluded. As for this clone: Its antigen remains unknown.

Germline assignment: CDR1 SGHDT and CDR2 YYEEEE. The CDR3 length is 16 residues. V lost 5 bases and J 0 bases, leaving 15 bases between the germline ends. Data came from immunoSEQ multiplex PCR; TCRdb stores just in-frame clones and leaves some out. The data hold about 2 million clones, with roughly 94% observed a single time. The receptor comes from a man between 18 and 35 years old in good health. The chain links TRBV5-6 to TRBJ1-3; possible D gene TRBD1, 5 bases. Sequencing was done on a sample of naive CD8+ T cells sorted from blood. In nucleotides, the CDR3 is TGTGCCAGCAGTCTGGGGGTCCGAAGCTCTGGAAACACCATATATTTT. This gives the protein CASSLGVRSSGNTIYF.